The 27 T cell receptor beta chains below all came from one sample that was sequenced in a study of blood T cell repertoires in COVID-19. Repertoires were generated with immunoSEQ multiplex PCR, while TCRdb's copy carries only in-frame clones and drops some. The sample contains about 68,000 clones, approximately 83% of which appear only once. Specimen: peripheral blood. The receptor set was obtained from an older man with acute or convalescent COVID-19.

The V call is TRBV27, the J call TRBJ2-6; D call uncertain. The CDR3 spans 16 residues. V shed 0 bases and J shed 1 base, with 7 bases lying between them. CDR1 and CDR2 (germline): MNHEY, SMNVEV (reference sequence). This CDR3 is CASSLSQQSGANVLTF. The CDR3 nucleotides read TGTGCCAGCAGTTTATCGCAACAGTCTGGGGCCAACGTCCTGACTTTC.

There are a few counts of this clone. V is TRBV2 and J is TRBJ2-2; 8 nucleotides line up with TRBD1. Germline-derived CDR1 and CDR2 are SNHLY and FYNNEI. The CDR3 extends over 15 amino acids. V shed 5 bases and J 0 bases; nucleotides not matched to a gene: 2. The CDR3 DNA sequence: TGTGCCAGCAGTAAGACAGGGGCGAACACCGGGGAGCTGTTTTTT. Its translation: CASSKTGANTGELFF.

CDR3 DNA: TGTGCCAGCACAGGGTTTGACCGCAATCAGCCCCAGCATTTT. Translation: CASTGFDRNQPQHF. The V call is TRBV28, the J call TRBJ1-5; a possible D gene is TRBD1 (5 bases). CDR1 is MDHEN and CDR2 is SYDVKM in the germline V gene. V was clipped by 7 bases and J by 2 bases, with 12 bases between them. This CDR3 region has 14 residues.

The V and J genes are TRBV28 and TRBJ2-1; D not certain. Germline V CDR1 and CDR2: MDHEN, SYDVKM. V lost 4 bases, J lost 6 bases, and 16 bases lay in between. The CDR3 contains 15 residues. The DNA of the CDR3 is TGTGCCAGCAGTTCACGCTTTAACGAGGCCAATGAGCAGTTCTTC. The encoded protein is CASSSRFNEANEQFF. The variable domain in full, completed from reference TRBV28 and TRBJ2-1, reads DVKVTQSSRYLVKRTGEKVFLECVQDMDHENMFWYRQDPGLGLRLIYFSYDVKMKEKGDIPEGYSVSREKKERFSLILESASTNQTSMYLCASSSRFNEANEQFFGPGTRLTVL.

The count of this clone is one. The V call is TRBV11-1, the J call TRBJ1-3; D might be TRBD1 (5 bases). V was pared by 0 bases and J by 1 base, with 13 bases between. CDR1 is SGHAT, CDR2 FQDESV, per germline (reference sequence). The CDR3 loop spans 17 amino acids. The CDR3 sequence: CASSLASTEASGNTIYF. CDR3 bases: TGTGCCAGCAGCTTAGCATCGACAGAAGCTTCTGGAAACACCATATATTTT.

The chain has TRBV7-9 and TRBJ2-7; the match to TRBD1 covers 9 bases. V shed 5 bases and J 2 bases; nucleotides not matched to a gene: 4. Germline CDR1 SEHNR, CDR2 FQNEAQ (reference sequence). This CDR3 is built from 14 residues. The CDR3 coding sequence is TGTGCCAGCAGCCCCCGGGACAGGGCCTACGAGCAGTACTTC. Translated: CASSPRDRAYEQYF.

The chain is built from TRBV7-9 and TRBJ1-5; no definite D call. CDR3 length: 12 residues. V was pared by 0 bases and J by 5 bases, with 2 bases between. Germline-derived CDR1 and CDR2 are SEHNR and FQNEAQ (reference sequence). The CDR3 loop reads CASSLADQPQHF. The CDR3 nucleotides are TGTGCCAGCAGCTTAGCCGATCAGCCCCAGCATTTT.

V and J are TRBV5-1 and TRBJ2-1, with TRBD2 matching 10 bases. Losses at the gene ends were 4 bases for V and 1 base for J; bases not matched to a gene: 5. The germline gives CDR1 SGHRS, CDR2 YFSETQ. The CDR3 runs to 16 residues. CDR3 in amino acids: CASSLSGGLSYNEQFF. CDR3 DNA: TGCGCCAGCAGCCTTAGCGGGGGGCTATCCTACAATGAGCAGTTCTTC. The entire variable domain, with the rest obtained from reference TRBV5-1 and TRBJ2-1, is as follows: KAGVTQTPRYLIKTRGQQVTLSCSPISGHRSVSWYQQTPGQGLQFLFEYFSETQRNKGNFPGRFSGRQFSNSRSEMNVSTLELGDSALYLCASSLSGGLSYNEQFFGPGTRLTVL.

The CDR3 DNA sequence: TGTGCCAGCAGTCCCCCTAGCGGGAGGACAGATACGCAGTATTTT. Its translation: CASSPPSGRTDTQYF. This sequence joins TRBV28 and TRBJ2-3, with 11 nucleotides matching TRBD2. Trimming cost V 5 bases and J 3 bases; bases outside gene matches: 4. Looked up from germline, CDR1 is MDHEN and CDR2 is SYDVKM. The CDR3 runs to 15 residues.

The genes are TRBV5-8 and TRBJ1-5, with 7 nucleotides matching TRBD1. V dropped 3 bases and J dropped 15; count of bases not matched to a gene: 12. Germline V lookup: CDR1 SGHTS, CDR2 YDEGEE. This CDR3 contains 13 residues. The CDR3 region is CASSSGTEKIWHF. In DNA, the CDR3 is TGTGCCAGCAGCTCCGGGACAGAAAAGATCTGGCATTTT.

V usage is TRBV5-1 and J usage is TRBJ2-1, with 8 bases aligning to TRBD2. V trimming: 4 bases; J trimming: 5 bases; junction bases outside the gene matches: 8. The CDR3 runs 15 residues. Looked up from germline, CDR1 is SGHRS and CDR2 is YFSETQ. This CDR3 is CASSRSGSINNEQFF. As DNA, the CDR3 is TGCGCCAGCAGCAGGAGCGGGAGCATAAACAATGAGCAGTTCTTC.

The chain uses TRBV5-5 and TRBJ2-7, with D uncertain. V was trimmed by 0 bases and J by 0 bases, leaving 7 bases between them. Germline V gene sequence: CDR1 SGHKS, CDR2 YYEKEE (reference sequence). This CDR3 comprises 14 residues. CDR3 residues: CASSLAAGSYEQYF. As DNA, the CDR3 is TGTGCCAGCAGCTTGGCCGCAGGCTCCTACGAGCAGTACTTC.

CDR3 DNA sequence: TGTGCCAGCAGCCTCGGACAGGGGGGTTCACCCCTCCACTTT. Translation: CASSLGQGGSPLHF. The chain has TRBV14 and TRBJ1-6, with TRBD1 matching over 10 bases. J gave up 9 bases and V 4 bases, and 3 bases lay outside the gene matches. CDR1 is SGHDN, CDR2 FVKESK, per germline. CDR3 length: 14 amino acids. Using reference TRBV14 and TRBJ1-6 for the parts outside the CDR3, the full variable domain is EAGVTQFPSHSVIEKGQTVTLRCDPISGHDNLYWYRRVMGKEIKFLLHFVKESKQDESGMPNNRFLAERTGGTYSTLKVQPAELEDSGVYFCASSLGQGGSPLHFGNGTRLTVT.

The chain uses TRBV5-4 and TRBJ2-3, with D tentatively TRBD1 (5 bases). The V and J ends lost 2 bases and 4 bases respectively, with 8 bases between them. This CDR3 is built from 13 residues. Per the germline V gene, CDR1 is SGHNT and CDR2 is YYREEE (reference sequence). The CDR3 bases are TGTGCCAGCAGCTTCACAGGATCAGATACGCAGTATTTT. Translation: CASSFTGSDTQYF.

The chain carries TRBV3-1 (or the pseudogene TRBV3-2) and TRBJ2-5; 9 positions match TRBD2. V lost 6 bases to trimming and J lost 6 bases; unmatched junction nucleotides: 5. The germline gives CDR1 LGHDT, CDR2 YNNKEL (reference sequence). There are 13 residues in the CDR3. The CDR3 nucleotides are TGTGCCAGCAGTGCGGGAGGGCGAAAGACCCAGTACTTC. Protein sequence: CASSAGGRKTQYF.

The sample holds a few counts of this clone. The genes are TRBV11-3 and TRBJ1-1, with TRBD1 as a possible D gene (5 bases). The V gene lost 1 base and the J gene lost 7 bases, with 16 bases spanning the gap. The germline V gene has CDR1 SGHNT and CDR2 YENEEA. The CDR3 runs to 15 residues. CDR3 sequence (DNA): TGTGCCAGCAGCTTAGGGAGCACAGGAACGTTTGAAGCTTTCTTT. This encodes CASSLGSTGTFEAFF.

This clone has just one count. The V gene is TRBV6-5, the J gene TRBJ1-2; perhaps TRBD1 as D (6 bases). Between the trimmed V and J ends, which lost 8 bases and 1 base, there was a span of 11 bases. The CDR3 extends over 13 amino acids. CDR1 and CDR2 (germline): MNHEY, SVGAGI. CDR3 in DNA: TGTGCCAGCCGAACAGGGATTAACTATGGCTACACCTTC. It is translated as CASRTGINYGYTF.

V is TRBV5-5 and J is TRBJ1-5; unclear D gene. CDR1 and CDR2 (germline): SGHKS, YYEKEE (reference sequence). CDR3 length: 14 residues. V was trimmed by 6 bases and J by 1 base, leaving 11 bases between them. The CDR3 nucleotides read TGTGCCAGCAACTCGGCGGCGAGCAATCAGCCCCAGCATTTT. Protein: CASNSAASNQPQHF. The full variable domain, its missing parts supplied by reference TRBV5-5 and TRBJ1-5, is DAGVTQSPTHLIKTRGQQVTLRCSPISGHKSVSWYQQVLGQGPQFIFQYYEKEERGRGNFPDRFSARQFPNYSSELNVNALLLGDSALYLCASNSAASNQPQHFGDGTRLSIL.

V gene TRBV7-2 combines with J gene TRBJ2-7; a weak D match, TRBD1 (6 bases). Germline values: CDR1 SGHTA, CDR2 FQGNSA. The CDR3 runs to 15 residues. Trimming removed 6 bases from V and 4 bases from J, with 19 bases in between. CDR3 region: CASSMSAGEGYEQYF. The DNA of the CDR3 is TGTGCCAGCAGTATGTCGGCAGGGGAAGGATACGAGCAGTACTTC.

This rearrangement joins TRBV10-1 to TRBJ2-3; 8 bases are a match to TRBD1. The germline V gene encodes CDR1 WNHNN and CDR2 SYGVQD (reference sequence). This CDR3 region has 14 residues. V dropped 5 bases and J dropped 6; count of bases not matched to a gene: 7. CDR3 region: CASSTGQGEDTQYF. CDR3 bases: TGCGCCAGCAGTACCGGACAGGGAGAGGATACGCAGTATTTT.

The chain has TRBV27 and TRBJ2-7; 8 bases align to TRBD1. V lost 6 bases, J lost 0 bases, and 4 bases stayed unmatched. From germline, CDR1 is MNHEY and CDR2 SMNVEV (reference sequence). The CDR3 runs to 14 residues. The DNA of the CDR3 is TGTGCCAGCAGGGACAGGGCCGTCTCCTACGAGCAGTACTTC. Amino acids: CASRDRAVSYEQYF.

This clone was detected once. V and J are TRBV18 and TRBJ2-1, with 7 bases lining up with TRBD1. This CDR3 spans 16 amino acids. Germline CDR1 and CDR2: KGHSH and LQKENI. V shed 4 bases and J 0 bases; nucleotides not matched to a gene: 6. The CDR3 DNA reads as TGTGCCAGCTCACTCACGACAGGGCGCTCCTACAATGAGCAGTTCTTC. This sequence encodes CASSLTTGRSYNEQFF.

This sequence joins TRBV7-2 and TRBJ2-2; the D is unclear. The V end lost 0 bases, the J end lost 6 bases, and 11 bases lay between the germline ends. CDR1 is SGHTA, CDR2 FQGNSA, per germline. This CDR3 contains 15 residues. The CDR3 loop reads CASSLALPGAGELFF. The CDR3 bases are TGTGCCAGCAGCTTAGCGCTGCCGGGTGCCGGGGAGCTGTTTTTT.

The chain joins TRBV11-1 to TRBJ1-6; D ambiguous. Germline V gives CDR1 SGHAT, CDR2 FQDESV (reference sequence). Between the trimmed V and J ends, which lost 2 bases and 7 bases, there was a span of 9 bases. The CDR3 runs to 14 residues. CDR3 in DNA: TGTGCCAGCAGCTTACAGGTTTCGAATTCACCCCTCCACTTT. This sequence encodes CASSLQVSNSPLHF.

The rearrangement joins TRBV28 to TRBJ1-1; the match to TRBD1 covers 10 bases. The V gene's germline CDR1 is MDHEN and CDR2 SYDVKM. The CDR3 runs 14 residues. V shed 5 bases, J shed 7 bases, and the junction held 7 bases outside the gene matches. The CDR3 nucleotides read TGTGCCAGCAGTCGCGGGGGGACAGGGGTTGAAGCTTTCTTT. Translation: CASSRGGTGVEAFF. The full variable domain, completed using reference TRBV28 and TRBJ1-1, is DVKVTQSSRYLVKRTGEKVFLECVQDMDHENMFWYRQDPGLGLRLIYFSYDVKMKEKGDIPEGYSVSREKKERFSLILESASTNQTSMYLCASSRGGTGVEAFFGQGTRLTVV.

This clone is a singleton in its sample. The rearrangement joins TRBV6-2 or TRBV6-3 to TRBJ2-1, with 7 bases fitting TRBD2. Germline V gives CDR1 MNHEY, CDR2 SVGEGT. With 4 bases clipped from V and 5 bases from J, the junction kept 2 bases outside the gene matches. CDR3 size: 13 residues. CDR3 DNA sequence: TGTGCCAGCAGTTTCGGGAGGAACAATGAGCAGTTCTTC. This translates into CASSFGRNNEQFF.

This sequence joins TRBV10-1 and TRBJ1-2, with D unclear. The CDR3 has 14 amino acids. CDR1 and CDR2 from the germline V gene are WNHNN and SYGVQD (reference sequence). V was pared by 4 bases and J by 0 bases, with 9 bases between. The CDR3 protein is CASSGGKANYGYTF. The CDR3 coding sequence is TGCGCCAGCAGTGGCGGCAAAGCTAACTATGGCTACACCTTC.